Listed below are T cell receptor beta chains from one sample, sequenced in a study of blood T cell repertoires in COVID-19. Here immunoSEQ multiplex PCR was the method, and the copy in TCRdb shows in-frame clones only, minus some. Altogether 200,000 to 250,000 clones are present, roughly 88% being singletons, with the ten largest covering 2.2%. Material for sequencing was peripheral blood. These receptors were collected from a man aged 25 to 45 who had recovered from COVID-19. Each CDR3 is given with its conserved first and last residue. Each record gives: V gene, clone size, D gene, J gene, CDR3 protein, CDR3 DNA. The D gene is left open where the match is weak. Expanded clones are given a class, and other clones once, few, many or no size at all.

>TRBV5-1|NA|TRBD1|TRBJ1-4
CASSLYRDSNEKLFF
TGCGCCAGCAGCTTGTATCGGGACAGTAATGAAAAACTGTTTTTT
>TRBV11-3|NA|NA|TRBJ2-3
CASSLGGGGTLDTQYF
TGTGCCAGCAGCTTAGGAGGGGGCGGGACGCTGGATACGCAGTATTTT
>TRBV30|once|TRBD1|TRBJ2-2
CAWATGDGWTGELFF
TGTGCCTGGGCTACAGGGGATGGTTGGACCGGGGAGCTGTTTTTT
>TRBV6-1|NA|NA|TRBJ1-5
CASSETGNQPQHF
TGTGCCAGCAGTGAGACAGGTAACCAGCCCCAGCATTTT
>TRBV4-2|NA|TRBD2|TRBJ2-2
CASSHGGGGVEATGELFF
TGTGCCAGCAGCCATGGGGGTGGGGGGGTCGAAGCCACCGGGGAGCTGTTTTTT
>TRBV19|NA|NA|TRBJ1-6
CASSSETYNSPLHF
TGTGCCAGTAGTAGCGAAACGTATAATTCACCCCTCCACTTT
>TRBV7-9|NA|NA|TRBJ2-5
CASQLAVQETQYF
TGTGCCAGCCAGTTAGCAGTTCAAGAGACCCAGTACTTC
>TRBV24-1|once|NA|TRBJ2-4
CATRGPKNIQYF
TGTGCCACCCGGGGTCCCAAAAACATTCAGTACTTC
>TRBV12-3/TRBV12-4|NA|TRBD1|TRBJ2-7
CATSRTGEYEQYF
TGTGCCACCTCGAGGACAGGGGAGTACGAGCAGTACTTC
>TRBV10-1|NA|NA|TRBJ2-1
CASSETGLGYNEQFF
TGCGCCAGCAGTGAGACGGGACTGGGCTACAATGAGCAGTTCTTC
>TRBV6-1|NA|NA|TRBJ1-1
CASSEAENILPEAFF
TGTGCCAGCAGTGAAGCCGAAAACATACTACCTGAAGCTTTCTTT
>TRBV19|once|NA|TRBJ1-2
CASSWGPRGYTF
TGTGCCAGTTCATGGGGCCCTCGTGGCTACACCTTC
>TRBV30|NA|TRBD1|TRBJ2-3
CAWGQGAVTDTQYF
TGTGCCTGGGGACAGGGGGCGGTCACAGATACGCAGTATTTT
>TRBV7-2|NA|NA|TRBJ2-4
CASSFEIAKNIQYF
TGTGCCAGCAGCTTTGAGATAGCCAAAAACATTCAGTACTTC
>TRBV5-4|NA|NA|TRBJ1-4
CASSLQQGTNEKLFF
TGTGCCAGCAGCTTACAACAGGGAACTAATGAAAAACTGTTTTTT